The rows below give T cell receptor beta chains drawn from one sample of a study of blood T cell repertoires in COVID-19. Method: immunoSEQ multiplex PCR; TCRdb's copy keeps in-frame clones and lacks some. The table shows around 300,000 clones, with roughly 90% occurring only once. Material: peripheral blood. The receptors stem from a man aged 45-65 years with acute or convalescent COVID-19. The conserved cysteine and the conserved F or W are not part of the CDR3 here.

v_gene	len	j_gene	CDR3aa
TRBV12-5	13	TRBJ2-1	ASGLGRGGTNEQF
TRBV5-6	13	TRBJ2-5	ASSLLAGERETQY
TRBV7-9	13	TRBJ2-1	ASSRPRGSYNEQF
TRBV18	13	TRBJ1-4	ASSPRQDSNEKLF
TRBV27	12	TRBJ1-5	ASSLFLGNQPQH
TRBV7-8	11	TRBJ2-1	ASSLAGGVQQF
TRBV7-8	12	TRBJ2-1	ASSLVTGYNEQF
TRBV5-4	15	TRBJ1-1	ASSVRTGNNRGGLAF
TRBV18	14	TRBJ2-2	ASSPQTRGGTGELF
TRBV19	14	TRBJ1-5	ASSISSGRFNQPQH
TRBV7-9	13	TRBJ2-4	ASSASFGGGDIQY
TRBV7-2	12	TRBJ1-1	ASSLVGQVAKAF
TRBV3-1/TRBV3-2	10	TRBJ1-4	ASSGREEKLF
TRBV19	12	TRBJ1-1	ASKTGSMNTEAF
TRBV10-3	13	TRBJ2-2	AIRDTGRDTGELF
TRBV19	11	TRBJ2-1	ASSTDRGWEQF
TRBV5-1	13	TRBJ2-5	ASSLVSGDGKTQY
TRBV5-1	10	TRBJ1-1	ASRIGDTEAF
TRBV7-3	13	TRBJ1-2	ASSPSPGQHYGYT
TRBV30	13	TRBJ2-3	AWGWGTGWSDTQY
TRBV3-1/TRBV3-2	9	TRBJ2-2	ASSPSGELF
TRBV3-1/TRBV3-2	11	TRBJ2-1	ASSQELPGGSV
TRBV3-1/TRBV3-2	14	TRBJ1-2	ASASGTGVNSGGYT
TRBV7-9	12	TRBJ1-6	ASSWGQDSSPLH
TRBV7-2	15	TRBJ2-2	ASSFTPQAGGTGELF
TRBV3-1/TRBV3-2	14	TRBJ2-1	ASSPALAGVYNEQF
TRBV7-6	12	TRBJ2-3	ASSFGTTADTQY
TRBV2	11	TRBJ1-2	ASSESYRLGYT
TRBV4-1	15	TRBJ2-1	ASSQDGAGGPLDEQF
TRBV13	11	TRBJ1-3	ASSLGPGNTIY
TRBV6-5	13	TRBJ1-2	ASTRQGSGNYGYT
TRBV19	16	TRBJ2-6	ASDPGTGGISGANVLT
TRBV5-1	11	TRBJ2-7	ASSSNREYEQY
TRBV19	11	TRBJ1-6	ASATGYGSPLH
TRBV11-2	12	TRBJ1-1	ASSLGDRATEAF
TRBV2	14	TRBJ2-4	ASLGPGQGASDIQY
TRBV5-6	12	TRBJ1-5	ASAYSYSNQPQH
TRBV9	12	TRBJ2-5	ASSPDRETETQY
TRBV7-6	14	TRBJ1-3	ASSNQYRDSGNTIY
TRBV21-1	10	TRBJ1-6	ASSAQNSPLH
TRBV7-2	12	TRBJ2-7	ASSLRNRENEQY
TRBV6-6	11	TRBJ2-7	ASQLAGVYEQY
TRBV5-4	12	TRBJ1-5	ASSPGQGNQPQH
TRBV5-8	14	TRBJ1-5	ASSLWGRVSNQPQH
TRBV11-2	10	TRBJ2-7	ASSTQPYEQY
TRBV7-3	12	TRBJ2-2	ASSGTGGTGELF
TRBV18	11	TRBJ1-1	ASSPGQYTEAF
TRBV11-2	14	TRBJ2-1	ASSRGDRGSRNEQF
TRBV3-1/TRBV3-2	13	TRBJ2-1	ASSQGLAADNEQF
TRBV19	14	TRBJ2-6	ASSIGGGSGANVLT
TRBV4-1	13	TRBJ1-4	ASSQETGVDEKLF
TRBV7-8	13	TRBJ2-7	ASSLAVRGPYEQY
TRBV6-5	12	TRBJ1-3	ASRWDSSGNTIY
TRBV7-3	13	TRBJ2-5	ASSLGSGVRDTQY
TRBV12-3/TRBV12-4	11	TRBJ1-1	ASSYLREGKAF
TRBV2	10	TRBJ1-1	GGDRGSTEAF
TRBV7-9	14	TRBJ1-1	ASSLVYSNMNTEAF
TRBV6-6	13	TRBJ2-7	ASRTTGEGSYEQY
TRBV5-4	13	TRBJ1-1	ASSLRHSLNTEAF
TRBV27	14	TRBJ1-2	ASSLWGTGTNYGYT